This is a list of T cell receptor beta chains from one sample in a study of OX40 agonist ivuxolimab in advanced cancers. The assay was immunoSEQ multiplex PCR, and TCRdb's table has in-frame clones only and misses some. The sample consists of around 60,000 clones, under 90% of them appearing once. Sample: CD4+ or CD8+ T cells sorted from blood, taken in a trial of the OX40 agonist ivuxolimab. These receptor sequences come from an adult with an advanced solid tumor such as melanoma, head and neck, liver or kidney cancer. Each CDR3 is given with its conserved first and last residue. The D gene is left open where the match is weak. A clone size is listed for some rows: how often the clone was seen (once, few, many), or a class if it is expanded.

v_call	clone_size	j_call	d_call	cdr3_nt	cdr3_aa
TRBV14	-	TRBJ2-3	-	TGTGCCAGCAGCCGATATCAGACAACAGATACGCAGTATTTT	CASSRYQTTDTQYF
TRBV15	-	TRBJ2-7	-	TGTGCCACCAGCAGAGTCCAGAAAAGCGAGCAGTACTTC	CATSRVQKSEQYF
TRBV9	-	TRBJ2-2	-	TGTGCCAGCAGCGTAGTTAGTTCGGACACCGGGGAGCTGTTTTTT	CASSVVSSDTGELFF
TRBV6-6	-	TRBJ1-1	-	TGTGCCAGCACTTACTCGGTCATGCTGGCTTTCTTT	CASTYSVMLAFF
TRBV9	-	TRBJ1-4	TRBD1	TGTGCCAGCAGCCTCAGACAGGGACGAAATGAAAAACTGTTTTTT	CASSLRQGRNEKLFF
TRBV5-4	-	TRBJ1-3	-	TGTGCCAGCAGCTTGGTGGGGGGAAACACCATATATTTT	CASSLVGGNTIYF
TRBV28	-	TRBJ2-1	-	TGTGCCAGCAGTACCCCCTTATTGGGTGAGCAGTTCTTC	CASSTPLLGEQFF
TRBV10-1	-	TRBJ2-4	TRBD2	TGCGCCAGTCACGGGGGGGGGCCCCAAAACATTCAGTACTTC	CASHGGGPQNIQYF
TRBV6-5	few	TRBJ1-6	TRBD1	TGTGCCAGCAGTTACTCAGGGACAGGAAATTCACCCCTCCACTTT	CASSYSGTGNSPLHF
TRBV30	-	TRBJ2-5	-	TGTGCCTGGATAAACAGGGAGACCCAGTACTTC	CAWINRETQYF
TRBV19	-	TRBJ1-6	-	TGTGCCAGTAGTATAGATTGGAGTGGGGATTCACCCCTCCACTTT	CASSIDWSGDSPLHF
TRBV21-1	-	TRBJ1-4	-	TGTGCCAGCAGCAAACAGACCCCTGAAAAACTGTTTTTT	CASSKQTPEKLFF
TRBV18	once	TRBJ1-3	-	TGTGCCAGCTCACCGAGGGCAGGGTACGCTGGAAACACCATATATTTT	CASSPRAGYAGNTIYF
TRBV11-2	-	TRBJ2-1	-	TGTGCCAGCAGCTTACGGGGGAACTCCTACAATGAGCAGTTCTTC	CASSLRGNSYNEQFF
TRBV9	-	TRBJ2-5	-	TGTGCCAGCAGCATGCAGGGGTCTAAGGCCCAGTACTTC	CASSMQGSKAQYF
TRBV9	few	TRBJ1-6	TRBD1	TGTGCCAGCAGCGTAGAGGGACAGGGAAATCTCCTCCACTTT	CASSVEGQGNLLHF
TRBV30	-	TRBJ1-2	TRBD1	TGTGCCTGGCTGGCGAATACAGGGGGTTGGTATGGCTACACCTTC	CAWLANTGGWYGYTF
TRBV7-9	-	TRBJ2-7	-	TGTGCCAGCACCCAAACTAGCATCGAGCAGTACTTC	CASTQTSIEQYF
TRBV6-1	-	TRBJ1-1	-	TGTGCCAGCAGGAGAAACACTGAAGCTTTCTTT	CASRRNTEAFF
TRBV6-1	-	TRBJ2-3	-	TGTGCCAGCAGTGAAGTAGGGAGAACTAGCACAGATACGCAGTATTTT	CASSEVGRTSTDTQYF
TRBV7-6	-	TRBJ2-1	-	TGTGCCAGCAGCCCCCGAATGGGGGGGGGCGGTTTTAGCTCCTACAATGAGCAGTTCTTC	CASSPRMGGGGFSSYNEQFF
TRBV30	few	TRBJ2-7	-	TGTGCCTGGAGTGGTGAAGGGTCTGCCTACGAGCAGTACTTC	CAWSGEGSAYEQYF
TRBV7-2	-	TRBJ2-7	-	TGTGCCAGCAGCCCGGGACCTCCCTACGAGCAGTACTTC	CASSPGPPYEQYF
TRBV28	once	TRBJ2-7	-	TGTGCCAGCAGGACTCTTCCCGGGTCCCCCTCCTACGAGCAGTACTTC	CASRTLPGSPSYEQYF
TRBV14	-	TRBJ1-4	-	TGTGCCAGCAGCCACCGACTGACAACTAATGAAAAACTGTTTTTT	CASSHRLTTNEKLFF
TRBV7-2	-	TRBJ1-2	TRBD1	TGTGCCAGCAGCTTAATGGGACAGGGAGTCTATGGCTACACCTTC	CASSLMGQGVYGYTF
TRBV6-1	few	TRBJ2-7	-	TGTGCCAGCATCTTTGAGATTTCCTCCTACGAGCAGTACTTC	CASIFEISSYEQYF
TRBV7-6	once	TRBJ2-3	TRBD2	TGTGCCAGCAGCTTAGGTGTTAGCGGGGGGGCCAGGACAGATACGCAGTATTTT	CASSLGVSGGARTDTQYF
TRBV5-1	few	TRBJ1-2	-	TGCGCCAGCAGCTTGGATCAGGGGCCGGATGGCTACACCTTC	CASSLDQGPDGYTF
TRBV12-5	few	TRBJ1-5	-	TGTGCTAGTGGTCAGGGAATCAATCAGCCCCAGCATTTT	CASGQGINQPQHF
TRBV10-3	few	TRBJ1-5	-	TGTGCCATCAGGGATCAAGATAGCAATCAGCCCCAGCATTTT	CAIRDQDSNQPQHF
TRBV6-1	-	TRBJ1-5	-	TGTGCCAGCAGCGCTGAGGGGTATAGCAATCAGCCCCAGCATTTT	CASSAEGYSNQPQHF
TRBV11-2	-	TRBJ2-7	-	TGTGCCAGCAGCTTTGTAGCGGCACTCTCCTACGAGCAGTACTTC	CASSFVAALSYEQYF
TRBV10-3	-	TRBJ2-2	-	TGTGCCATCAGCCCTCGCCCCGGGGAGCTGTTTTTT	CAISPRPGELFF